This TCR beta chain was obtained from a study of vaccination and CD4 T cells after COVID-19. As for the study in general: Treatment of control cultures consisted of a CEFX pool, an HIV-1 Nef pool, or no peptide.

CDR3 length: 15 amino acids. Germline V gives CDR1 DFQATT, CDR2 SNEGSKA (reference sequence). Trimming stripped 1 base from V and 0 bases from J, with 12 bases between. With regard to this clonotype: Antigen: not known.

Treatment: approximately nine-day PBMC culture with coronavirus spike peptide pools or control peptides (ViraFEST assay). Unexposed donor CD4+ T cells predated the COVID-19 pandemic, collected 2011-2018. Oncomine TCR Beta short-read sequencing was applied to DNA from cultured CD4+ T cells. Scientists extracted genomic DNA from CD4+ T cells grown in culture. TCRdb passed the PCR reads through MiXCR, listing each CDR3 protein once. The table has under 4,500 distinct CDR3 sequences, about 32% seen once. The sequenced sample was CD4+ T cells from blood, cultured in vitro. The origin of this receptor is a human donor in good health. V is TRBV20-1 and J is TRBJ1-1; maybe TRBD1 (6 bases). For the CDR3, the DNA is TGCAGTGCTAGAGCTGCCGGGACATTGAACACTGAAGCTTTCTTT. Translation gives CSARAAGTLNTEAFF.